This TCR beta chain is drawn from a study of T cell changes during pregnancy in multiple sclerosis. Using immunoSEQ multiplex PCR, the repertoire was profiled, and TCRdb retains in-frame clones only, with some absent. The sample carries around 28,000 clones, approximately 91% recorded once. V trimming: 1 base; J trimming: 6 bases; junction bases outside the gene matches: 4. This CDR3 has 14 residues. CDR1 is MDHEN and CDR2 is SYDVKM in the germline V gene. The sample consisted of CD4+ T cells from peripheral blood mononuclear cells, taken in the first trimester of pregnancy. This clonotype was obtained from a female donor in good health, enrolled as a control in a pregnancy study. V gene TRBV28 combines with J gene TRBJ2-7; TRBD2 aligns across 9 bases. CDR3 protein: CASSLLASGTEQYF. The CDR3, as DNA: TGTGCCAGCAGTTTATTGGCTAGCGGGACCGAGCAGTACTTC.